This TCR beta chain was identified in a study of blood T cell repertoires in COVID-19. About the study: Nucleic acid was either cDNA or gDNA, and it came from T cells, B-cell-depleted T cells, or PBMCs.

There are 14 residues in the CDR3. V was shortened by 1 base and J by 6 bases, with 7 bases between the two germline ends. Per germline, CDR1 MNHNS and CDR2 SASEGT. Each participant's cohort was designated according to participant-reported clinical history. In Cohort 3, a recovered donor had either two negative PCRs, clearance, or symptom resolution. Per the study methods: Reference gene primers were amplified, and this amplification served to estimate nucleated cell counts. Clones were read by immunoSEQ multiplex PCR, and TCRdb kept only the in-frame ones, dropping some. V, J and clone size are taken as reported in that table, and D and trimming were inferred from the DNA itself. The data hold about 310,000 clones, with nearly 90% observed a single time.

This chain joins TRBV6-1 and TRBJ1-6; D is possibly TRBD1 (5 bases). The sequencing input was PBMCs or T cells enriched from blood (not recorded which). The source of this sequence is a woman under 40 who had recovered from COVID-19. DNA for the CDR3: TGTGCCAGCAGTGAAGTGGACACTAATTCACCCCTCCACTTT. It codes for CASSEVDTNSPLHF.